The clone carrying this TCR beta chain was counted a few times. As yet, its antigen is unknown. CDR3 length equals 13 residues. Deletions cut 10 bases from V and 8 bases from J, with 19 bases between. CDR1 is WSHSY and CDR2 is SAAADI in the germline V gene. This specimen belongs to a study of spatial heterogeneity in lung cancer. As for the study in general: The mean occurrence of each unique TCR and UMI combination in raw reads exceeded 9.5. General study results and limits: Compared with follow-up, resection was when ubiquitous expanded tumor TCRs appeared in blood more.

All TCR cDNA molecules were individually tagged with a unique molecular identifier. TCRdb ran MiXCR on the 5' RACE reads and lists one entry per CDR3 protein. The sample lists tens of thousands of distinct CDR3 sequences, roughly 13% seen once, with under 5.5% in the top ten. Time point defined: sample taken at primary tumor resection. Extraction of whole RNA from tumor, nontumor lung or frozen PBMC preceded unsorted sequencing. Donors were under 90 untreated early-stage non-small cell lung cancer patients. V usage is TRBV10-2 and J usage is TRBJ2-3; TRBD2 is a possible D gene (5 bases). Sequenced here: PBMCs, sampled at surgery. This clonotype originated in a male donor with early-stage non-small cell lung cancer. CDR3 DNA sequence: TGCGCCACCTCGGAGGAGCGTCCGGGTACGCAGTATTTT. It translates to CATSEERPGTQYF.